Each of the 23 T cell receptor beta chains below was sequenced from the same sample in a study of T-cell reconstitution after alpha-beta-depleted transplantation in children. Preparation of the TCRbeta library involved a method that used unique molecular identifiers. TCRdb reanalysed the PCR reads using MiXCR and keeps one entry per CDR3 protein. The sample records over 100,000 distinct CDR3 sequences, about a tenth being singletons. Here the sequenced sample was PBMCs, taken before TCRalphabeta/CD19-depleted stem cell transplant. The receptors were gathered from a boy aged 2 to 10 with acute lymphoblastic leukemia, due to receive a stem cell transplant.

The gene calls are TRBV7-9 and TRBJ2-7, with 10 bases aligning to TRBD1. Germline-derived CDR1 and CDR2 are SEHNR and FQNEAQ (reference sequence). The CDR3 totals 15 residues. V dropped 5 bases and J dropped 1; count of bases not matched to a gene: 5. CDR3 bases: TGTGCCAGCAGCCGGACAGGGGGAGTTTCCTACGAGCAGTACTTC. Translating it yields CASSRTGGVSYEQYF.

The V and J genes are TRBV7-2 and TRBJ2-3; weak D call: TRBD1 (6 bases). The CDR3 has 14 amino acids. Trimming shortened V by 0 bases and J by 3 bases, and 7 bases separated the two germline ends. Germline CDR1 and CDR2: SGHTA and FQGNSA. The CDR3 region is CASSLAGATDTQYF. DNA for the CDR3: TGTGCCAGCAGCTTAGCGGGGGCAACAGATACGCAGTATTTT.

Many counts were recorded for this clonotype. The genes are TRBV5-1 and TRBJ2-7, with TRBD2 matching over 7 bases. Losses at the gene ends were 2 bases for V and 4 bases for J; bases not matched to a gene: 15. Per the germline V gene, CDR1 is SGHRS and CDR2 is YFSETQ. CDR3 length: 17 residues. For the CDR3, the DNA is TGCGCCAGCAGCTTATCCCCTCGCGCGGGAGTAATGTACGAGCAGTACTTC. Translated, it gives CASSLSPRAGVMYEQYF.

The table lists this clonotype with a few counts. The chain uses TRBV14 and TRBJ2-5; 10 nucleotides align to TRBD2. The CDR3 is 16 residues long. V lost 5 bases to trimming and J lost 5 bases; unmatched junction nucleotides: 11. Germline V gene data show CDR1 as SGHDN and CDR2 as FVKESK. The CDR3 region has the DNA TGTGCCAGCAGCTCCCTTAGCGGGAGGCTTCGGGAGACCCAGTACTTC. It encodes CASSSLSGRLRETQYF.

This clonotype was seen many times. This chain links TRBV20-1 with TRBJ2-3; 8 bases fit TRBD1. Trimming took 3 bases from V and 4 from J; bases not matched to a gene: 6. Germline V gene lookup returns CDR1 DFQATT and CDR2 SNEGSKA (reference sequence). This CDR3 is 14 amino acids long. The CDR3 here is CSARRDRGADTQYF. The CDR3 DNA sequence: TGCAGTGCTAGGAGAGACAGGGGTGCAGATACGCAGTATTTT.

The rearrangement uses TRBV2 and TRBJ1-2, with D tentatively TRBD1 (5 bases). CDR1 is SNHLY, CDR2 FYNNEI, per germline. The CDR3 loop spans 11 amino acids. Trimming took 11 bases from V and 4 from J, leaving 11 bases between them. The CDR3 DNA is TGTGCCTCCAGGGATCTCTATGGCTACACCTTC. Amino acids: CASRDLYGYTF.

This clonotype was seen a few times. The chain combines TRBV2 with TRBJ1-5; D remains unclear. The CDR3 sequence is 13 residues long. Germline V gives CDR1 SNHLY, CDR2 FYNNEI. Trimming cost V 6 bases and J 7 bases, with 13 bases left between them. Here the CDR3 reads CASSDGKGQPQHF. The CDR3 nucleotides are TGTGCCAGCAGCGACGGGAAAGGGCAGCCCCAGCATTTT.

This chain links TRBV6-1 with TRBJ2-7; D is unresolved. The CDR3 is made up of 12 amino acids. The V end lost 5 bases, the J end lost 2 bases, and 7 bases lay between the germline ends. The germline V gene has CDR1 MNHNS and CDR2 SASEGT. The CDR3 loop is CASSRIAYEQYF. The CDR3, as DNA: TGTGCCAGCAGTCGAATTGCCTACGAGCAGTACTTC.

Ten or more counts support this clonotype. V and J are TRBV5-1 and TRBJ1-3, with a weak D call TRBD1 (6 bases). The CDR3 has 16 amino acids. The germline gives CDR1 SGHRS, CDR2 YFSETQ. Trimming removed 1 base at V and 3 bases at J, with 14 bases between. CDR3 DNA: TGCGCCAGCAGCTTGAAATCCGGGGGCGGTGGAAACACCATATATTTT. This codes for CASSLKSGGGGNTIYF.

This clonotype was recorded many times. This chain connects TRBV7-2 to TRBJ2-1; D remains unclear. Germline values: CDR1 SGHTA, CDR2 FQGNSA. Between the trimmed V and J ends, which lost 5 bases and 8 bases, there was a span of 13 bases. CDR3 length equals 13 residues. Here the CDR3 reads CASSPARYDEQFF. Here the CDR3 DNA reads TGTGCCAGCAGCCCAGCGAGATACGATGAGCAGTTCTTC.

Many counts were recorded for this clonotype. This chain links TRBV14 with TRBJ2-7; D tentatively fits TRBD1 or TRBD2 (5 bases each). V shed 4 bases and J shed 2 bases, with 9 bases lying between them. The CDR3 is 13 residues long. Per the germline V gene, CDR1 is SGHDN and CDR2 is FVKESK. CDR3 DNA sequence: TGTGCCAGCAGCCGTGGGACGGCCTACGAGCAGTACTTC. This translates into CASSRGTAYEQYF.

This clonotype has just a few counts. V gene TRBV6-5 combines with J gene TRBJ1-1; D not certain. Germline values: CDR1 MNHEY, CDR2 SVGAGI. The CDR3 is made up of 13 amino acids. Trimming shortened V by 6 bases and J by 2 bases, and 10 bases separated the two germline ends. The CDR3 coding sequence is TGTGCCAGCAGGGGATACCTCAACACTGAAGCTTTCTTT. Amino acid sequence: CASRGYLNTEAFF.

This chain uses TRBV27 with TRBJ2-6, with 7 bases aligning to TRBD1. Germline CDR1 MNHEY, CDR2 SMNVEV (reference sequence). The CDR3 runs to 20 residues. V shed 9 bases and J 2 bases; nucleotides not matched to a gene: 22. The CDR3 protein is CASRPKLRQGLNPGANVLTF. The CDR3 nucleotides are TGTGCCAGTCGCCCGAAACTTCGACAGGGTCTGAATCCTGGGGCCAACGTCCTGACTTTC. Full variable domain (remainder filled in from reference TRBV27 and TRBJ2-6): EAQVTQNPRYLITVTGKKLTVTCSQNMNHEYMSWYRQDPGLGLRQIYYSMNVEVTDKGDVPEGYKVSRKEKRNFPLILESPSPNQTSLYFCASRPKLRQGLNPGANVLTFGAGSRLTVL.

This clonotype was detected many times. The V and J genes are TRBV6-1 and TRBJ1-2; TRBD1 matches 7 bases. The V gene's germline CDR1 is MNHNS and CDR2 SASEGT. With V trimmed by 8 bases and J by 5 bases, 11 bases remained unmatched. This CDR3 contains 14 residues. CDR3 amino acids: CASAARQGGYGYTF. DNA for the CDR3: TGTGCCAGCGCCGCTAGACAGGGCGGGTATGGCTACACCTTC.

This clonotype was seen a handful of times. The V gene is TRBV15, the J gene TRBJ1-1; possibly TRBD1 for D (5 bases). From germline, CDR1 is LNHNV and CDR2 YYDKDF (reference sequence). This CDR3 is 14 amino acids long. V was cut by 0 bases and J by 10 bases, with 15 bases left in between. CDR3 DNA sequence: TGTGCCACCAGCAGAGATACGGGGCCCGGAGGAGCTTTCTTT. Its protein product is CATSRDTGPGGAFF.

This clonotype was observed many times. One end of the junction fails to match germline, which may point to a read error. V and J are TRBV5-6 and TRBJ2-4; 7 bases are a match to TRBD2. This CDR3 has 14 residues. Germline CDR1 and CDR2: SGHDT and YYEEEE. CDR3 amino acids: CASTLGRGNHIQYF. The CDR3 coding sequence is TGTGCCAGCACCTTGGGGCGGGGGAATCACATTCAGTACTTC.

This clonotype was counted at least ten times. This chain's CDR3 is CASTLGVEGGEAFF. The CDR3 region has the DNA TGTGCCAGCACCTTAGGGGTAGAAGGCGGTGAAGCTTTCTTT. This chain uses TRBV12-3 or TRBV12-4 with TRBJ1-1; a possible D gene is TRBD1 (5 bases). The CDR3 totals 14 residues. Trimming pared 7 bases from V and 7 bases from J, leaving 19 bases between.

The DNA of the CDR3 is TGCGCCAGCAGCCCTCCCTGGGGACAGCCTGAAAAACTGTTTTTT. Translating it yields CASSPPWGQPEKLFF. V gene TRBV4-1 combines with J gene TRBJ1-4; 7 positions agree with TRBD1. CDR1 is MGHRA, CDR2 YSYEKL, per germline. This CDR3 is 15 amino acids long. V gave up 4 bases and J gave up 7 bases; unmatched junction bases: 9.

This clonotype has only a few counts. This chain uses TRBV7-9 with TRBJ2-5, with a weak D call TRBD1 (5 bases). The CDR3 covers 13 residues. V lost 5 bases and J lost 7, with 14 bases in between. In germline, CDR1 is SEHNR, CDR2 FQNEAQ (reference sequence). The CDR3 sequence is CASSRQNSATQYF. The DNA for the CDR3 is TGTGCCAGCAGCCGACAGAATTCTGCGACCCAGTACTTC.

This clonotype was seen repeatedly, ten times or more. This chain's CDR3 is CASSSSGDYNEQFF. The CDR3 DNA reads TGTGCCAGCAGTTCCAGCGGGGACTACAATGAGCAGTTCTTC. The chain has TRBV6-5 and TRBJ2-1, with TRBD2 identical over 7 bases. CDR1 is MNHEY, CDR2 SVGAGI, per germline. Trimming took 4 bases from V and 3 from J; bases not matched to a gene: 3. The CDR3 spans 14 residues.

This chain uses TRBV20-1 with TRBJ1-5; TRBD1 agrees at 7 bases. The germline gives CDR1 DFQATT, CDR2 SNEGSKA (reference sequence). This CDR3 comprises 15 residues. V shed 0 bases and J 2 bases; nucleotides not matched to a gene: 4. CDR3 DNA sequence: TGCAGTGCTAGAGACCAGGGGACAGGCAATCAGCCCCAGCATTTT. This translates into CSARDQGTGNQPQHF.

This clonotype was seen only a few times. V is TRBV5-1 and J is TRBJ2-5; 10 bases are a match to TRBD1. There are 18 residues in the CDR3. V lost 4 bases and J lost 5; bases outside the gene matches: 17. Germline assignment: CDR1 SGHRS and CDR2 YFSETQ. For the CDR3, the DNA is TGCGCCAGCAGCCCTGGGACAGGGGCGGCGGGGGACACGGAGACCCAGTACTTC. It translates to CASSPGTGAAGDTETQYF.

V is TRBV18 and J is TRBJ2-3; D is ambiguous. V lost 3 bases and J 11 bases, leaving 12 bases between the germline ends. This CDR3 has 12 residues. Germline loops: CDR1 KGHSH, CDR2 LQKENI. The CDR3 DNA follows: TGTGCCAGCTCACCCACCGTCCCCCAGCAGTATTTT. Its protein is CASSPTVPQQYF.